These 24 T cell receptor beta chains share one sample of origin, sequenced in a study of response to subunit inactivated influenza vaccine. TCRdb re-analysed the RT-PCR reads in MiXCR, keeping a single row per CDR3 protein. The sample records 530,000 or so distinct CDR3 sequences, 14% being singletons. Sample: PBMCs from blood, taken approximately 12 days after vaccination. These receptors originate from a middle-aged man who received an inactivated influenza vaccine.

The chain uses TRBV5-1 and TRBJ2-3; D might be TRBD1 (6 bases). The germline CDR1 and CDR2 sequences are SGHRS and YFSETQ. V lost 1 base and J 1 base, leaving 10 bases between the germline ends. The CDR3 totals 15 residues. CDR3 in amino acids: CASSLTPGGTDTQYF. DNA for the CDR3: TGCGCCAGCAGCTTGACCCCAGGGGGCACAGATACGCAGTATTTT.

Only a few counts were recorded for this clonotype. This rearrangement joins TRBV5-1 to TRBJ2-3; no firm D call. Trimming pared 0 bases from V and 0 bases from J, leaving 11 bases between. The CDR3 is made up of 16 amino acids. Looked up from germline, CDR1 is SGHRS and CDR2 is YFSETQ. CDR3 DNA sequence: TGCGCCAGCAGCTTGGCCCTGACACCCAGCACAGATACGCAGTATTTT. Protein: CASSLALTPSTDTQYF. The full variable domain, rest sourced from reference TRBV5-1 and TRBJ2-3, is KAGVTQTPRYLIKTRGQQVTLSCSPISGHRSVSWYQQTPGQGLQFLFEYFSETQRNKGNFPGRFSGRQFSNSRSEMNVSTLELGDSALYLCASSLALTPSTDTQYFGPGTRLTVL.

CDR3 sequence reads: CASSQRAATNQPQHF. DNA for the CDR3: TGTGCCAGCAGCCAGAGGGCAGCCACAAATCAGCCCCAGCATTTT. The V gene is TRBV4-2, the J gene TRBJ1-5; D not certain. Germline CDR1 reads LGHNA; CDR2 reads YNFKEQ. The CDR3 extends over 15 amino acids. With 3 bases removed from V and 4 bases from J, the gap between germline ends came to 13 bases.

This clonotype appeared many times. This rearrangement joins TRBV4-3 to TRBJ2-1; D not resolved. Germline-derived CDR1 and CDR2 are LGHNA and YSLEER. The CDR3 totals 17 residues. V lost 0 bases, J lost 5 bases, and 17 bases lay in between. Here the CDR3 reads CASSQDFNTNIHNEQFF. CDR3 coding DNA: TGCGCCAGCAGCCAAGATTTCAACACGAACATCCACAATGAGCAGTTCTTC.

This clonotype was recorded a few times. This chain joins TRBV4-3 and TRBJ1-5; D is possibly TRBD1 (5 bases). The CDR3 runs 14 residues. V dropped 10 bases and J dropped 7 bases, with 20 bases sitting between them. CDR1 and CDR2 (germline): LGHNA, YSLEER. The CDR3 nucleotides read TGCGCCATACTATGGGGCGGGCAGGACCAGCCCCAGCATTTT. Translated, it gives CAILWGGQDQPQHF.

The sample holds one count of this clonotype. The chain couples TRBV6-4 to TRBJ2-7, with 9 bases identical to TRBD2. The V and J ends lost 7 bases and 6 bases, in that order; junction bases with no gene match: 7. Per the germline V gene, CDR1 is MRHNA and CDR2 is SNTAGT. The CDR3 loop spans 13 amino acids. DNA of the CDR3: TGTGCCAGCAATAGGACTAGCGCCTCCGAGCAGTACTTC. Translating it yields CASNRTSASEQYF.

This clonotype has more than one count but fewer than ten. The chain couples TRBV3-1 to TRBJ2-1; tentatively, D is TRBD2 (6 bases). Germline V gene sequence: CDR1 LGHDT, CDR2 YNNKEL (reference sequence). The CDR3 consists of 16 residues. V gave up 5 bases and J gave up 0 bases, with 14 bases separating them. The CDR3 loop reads CASSRAGTSSYNEQFF. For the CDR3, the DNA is TGTGCCAGCAGCAGAGCCGGGACTTCCTCCTACAATGAGCAGTTCTTC.

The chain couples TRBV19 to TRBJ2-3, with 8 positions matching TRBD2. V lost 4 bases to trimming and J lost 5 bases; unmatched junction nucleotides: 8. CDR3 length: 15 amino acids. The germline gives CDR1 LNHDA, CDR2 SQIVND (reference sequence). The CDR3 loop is CASSTTGTRRDTQYF. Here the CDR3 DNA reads TGTGCCAGTAGTACAACCGGGACTAGGAGAGATACGCAGTATTTT.

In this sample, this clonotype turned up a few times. The CDR3 reads CAWTSGQETQYF. The CDR3 nucleotides read TGTGCCTGGACTAGCGGCCAAGAGACCCAGTACTTC. The V and J genes are TRBV30 and TRBJ2-5; 7 positions match TRBD2. Germline V gives CDR1 GTSNPN, CDR2 SVGIG (reference sequence). The CDR3 has 12 amino acids. J gave up 1 base and V 4 bases, and 0 bases lay outside the gene matches.

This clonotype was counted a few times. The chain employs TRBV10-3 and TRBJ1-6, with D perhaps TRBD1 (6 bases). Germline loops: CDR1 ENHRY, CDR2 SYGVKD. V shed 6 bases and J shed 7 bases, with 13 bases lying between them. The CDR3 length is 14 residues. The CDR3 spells CAISSGGTNSPLHF. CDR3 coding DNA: TGTGCCATCAGCTCCGGGGGCACAAATTCACCCCTCCACTTT.

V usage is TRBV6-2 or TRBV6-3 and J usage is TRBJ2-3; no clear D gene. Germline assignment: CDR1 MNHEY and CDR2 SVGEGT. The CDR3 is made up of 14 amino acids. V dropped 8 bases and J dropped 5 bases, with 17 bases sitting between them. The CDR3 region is CASSPISRIDTQYF. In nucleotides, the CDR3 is TGTGCCAGCTCCCCCATCTCCCGTATAGATACGCAGTATTTT.

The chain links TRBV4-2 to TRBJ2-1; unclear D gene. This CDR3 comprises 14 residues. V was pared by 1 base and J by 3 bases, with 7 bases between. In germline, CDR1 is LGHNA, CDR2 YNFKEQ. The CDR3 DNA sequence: TGTGCCAGCAGCCAAGGGAACAGCTACAATGAGCAGTTCTTC. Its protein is CASSQGNSYNEQFF.

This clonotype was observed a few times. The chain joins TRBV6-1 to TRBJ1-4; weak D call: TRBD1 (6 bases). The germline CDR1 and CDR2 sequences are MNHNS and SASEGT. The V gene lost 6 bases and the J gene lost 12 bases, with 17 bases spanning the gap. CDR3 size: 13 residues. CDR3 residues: CASRGDTAGELFF. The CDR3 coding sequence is TGTGCCAGCAGGGGGGACACCGCCGGAGAACTGTTTTTT.

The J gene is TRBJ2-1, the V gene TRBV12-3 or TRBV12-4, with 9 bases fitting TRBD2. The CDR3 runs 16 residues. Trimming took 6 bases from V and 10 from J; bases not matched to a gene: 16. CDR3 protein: CASSLERGALISEQFF. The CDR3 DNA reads TGTGCCAGCAGCCTTGAGCGGGGGGCTCTCATCAGCGAGCAGTTCTTC.

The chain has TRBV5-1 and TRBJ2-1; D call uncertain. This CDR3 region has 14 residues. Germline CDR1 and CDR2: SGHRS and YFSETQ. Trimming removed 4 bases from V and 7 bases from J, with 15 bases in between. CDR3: CASSPTGRPNEQFF. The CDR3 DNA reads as TGCGCCAGCAGCCCCACCGGGCGTCCAAATGAGCAGTTCTTC.

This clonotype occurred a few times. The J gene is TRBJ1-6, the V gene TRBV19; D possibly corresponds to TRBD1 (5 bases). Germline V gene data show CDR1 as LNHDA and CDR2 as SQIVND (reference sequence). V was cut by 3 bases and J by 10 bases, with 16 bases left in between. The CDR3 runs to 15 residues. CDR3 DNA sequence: TGTGCCAGTAGTATCTCGAACCCGGGGGGATCACCCCTCCACTTT. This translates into CASSISNPGGSPLHF.

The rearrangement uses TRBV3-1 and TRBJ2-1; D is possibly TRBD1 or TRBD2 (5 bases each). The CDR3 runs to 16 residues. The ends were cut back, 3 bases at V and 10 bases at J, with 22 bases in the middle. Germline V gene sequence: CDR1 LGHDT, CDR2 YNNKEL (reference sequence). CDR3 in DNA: TGTGCCAGCAGCCACCGCTCCGGGACCGGTGTCGGCGAGCAGTTCTTC. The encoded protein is CASSHRSGTGVGEQFF.

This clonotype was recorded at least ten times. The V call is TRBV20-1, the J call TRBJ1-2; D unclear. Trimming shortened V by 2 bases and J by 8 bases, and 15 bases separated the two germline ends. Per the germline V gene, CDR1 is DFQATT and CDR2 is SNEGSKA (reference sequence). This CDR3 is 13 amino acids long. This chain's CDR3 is CSARTKRVSGYTF. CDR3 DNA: TGCAGTGCTAGAACGAAGAGGGTCAGCGGCTACACCTTC.

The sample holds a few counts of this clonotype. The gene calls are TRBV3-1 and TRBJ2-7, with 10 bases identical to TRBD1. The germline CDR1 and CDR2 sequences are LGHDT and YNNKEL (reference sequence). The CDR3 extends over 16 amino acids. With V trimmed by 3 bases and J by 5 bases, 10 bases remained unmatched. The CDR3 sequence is CASSQVGGTGVHEQYF. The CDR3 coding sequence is TGTGCCAGCAGCCAGGTGGGGGGGACAGGGGTCCACGAGCAGTACTTC.

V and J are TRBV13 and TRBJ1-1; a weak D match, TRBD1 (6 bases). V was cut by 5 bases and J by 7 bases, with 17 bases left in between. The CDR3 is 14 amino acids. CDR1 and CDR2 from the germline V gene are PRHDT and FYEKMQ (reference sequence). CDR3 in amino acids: CASSTPTGTHEAFF. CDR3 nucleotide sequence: TGTGCCAGCAGCACTCCGACCGGGACACATGAAGCTTTCTTT.

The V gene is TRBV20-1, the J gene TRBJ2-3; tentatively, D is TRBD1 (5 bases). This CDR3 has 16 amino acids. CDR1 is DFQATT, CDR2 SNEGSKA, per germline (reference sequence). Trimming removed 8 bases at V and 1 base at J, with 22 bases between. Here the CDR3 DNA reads TGCAGTATACCACCAAGGGGTGCTCTGGGCACAGATACGCAGTATTTT. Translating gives CSIPPRGALGTDTQYF.

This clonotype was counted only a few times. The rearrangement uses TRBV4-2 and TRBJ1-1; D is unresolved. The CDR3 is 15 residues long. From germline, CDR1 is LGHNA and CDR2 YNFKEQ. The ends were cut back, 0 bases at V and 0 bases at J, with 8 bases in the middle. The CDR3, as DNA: TGTGCCAGCAGCCAAGATCGAGCAGTGAACACTGAAGCTTTCTTT. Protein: CASSQDRAVNTEAFF.

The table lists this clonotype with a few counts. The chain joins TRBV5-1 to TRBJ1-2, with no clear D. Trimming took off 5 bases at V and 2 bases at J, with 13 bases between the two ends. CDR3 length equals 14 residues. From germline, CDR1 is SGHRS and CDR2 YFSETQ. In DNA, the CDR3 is TGCGCCAGCAGTGAGAGTTCTCTGAACTATGGCTACACCTTC. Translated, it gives CASSESSLNYGYTF.

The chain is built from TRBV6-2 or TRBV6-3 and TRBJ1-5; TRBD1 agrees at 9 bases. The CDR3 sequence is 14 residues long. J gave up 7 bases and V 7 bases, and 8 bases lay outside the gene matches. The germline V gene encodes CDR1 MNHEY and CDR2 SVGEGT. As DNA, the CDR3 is TGTGCCAGCATCCCGGGACAGGGCGTCCAGCCCCAGCATTTT. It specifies CASIPGQGVQPQHF.